This TCR beta chain emerged from a study of neurological immune-mediated disorders. This clonotype was seen many times. The antigen remains unidentified. TCRdb re-called the 5' RACE reads with MiXCR, one entry per CDR3 protein. The sample contains about 35,000 distinct CDR3 sequences, less than 5% of which appear only once. Whole-study findings and limits: The most TCR clonal expansion was seen in HTLV-1-associated myelopathy, and the least was seen in multiple sclerosis, which fell below healthy controls.

V shed 4 bases, J shed 0 bases, and the junction held 6 bases outside the gene matches. The germline CDR1 and CDR2 sequences are LGHNA and YSLEER. This CDR3 is 18 amino acids long. The sequence was collected from a man aged 25 to 40 with multiple sclerosis. The specimen sequenced was PBMCs. The chain uses TRBV4-3 and TRBJ2-2, with TRBD2 matching 12 bases. The CDR3 coding sequence is TGCGCCAGCAGCCTCGGACTAGCGGGGCCCCCGAACACCGGGGAGCTGTTTTTT. It specifies CASSLGLAGPPNTGELFF.